The 20 T cell receptor beta chains below come from one sample, sequenced in a study of control samples from healthy donors and cancer patients. Sequencing used immunoSEQ multiplex PCR; TCRdb keeps in-frame clones, though not all of them. This sample carries fewer than 200,000 clones, about 94% of them seen once, and the ten largest clones take about 4%. Sequences were obtained from blood. The receptors shown here come from a woman aged 55-69 years in good health.

The chain links TRBV19 to TRBJ1-4; maybe TRBD1 (5 bases). The CDR3 has 15 amino acids. Germline V gene sequence: CDR1 LNHDA, CDR2 SQIVND (reference sequence). With 6 bases removed from V and 4 bases from J, the gap between germline ends came to 15 bases. This chain's CDR3 is CASRPRGAFNEKLFF. The CDR3 DNA reads TGTGCCAGTAGACCCCGCGGGGCCTTTAATGAAAAACTGTTTTTT. The full variable domain, with the rest looked up from reference TRBV19 and TRBJ1-4, is DGGITQSPKYLFRKEGQNVTLSCEQNLNHDAMYWYRQDPGQGLRLIYYSQIVNDFQKGDIAEGYSVSREKKESFPLTVTSAQKNPTAFYLCASRPRGAFNEKLFFGSGTQLSVL.

The chain employs TRBV3-1 (or the pseudogene TRBV3-2) and TRBJ2-5; D unclear. The germline gives CDR1 LGHDT, CDR2 YNNKEL (reference sequence). Trimming cost V 0 bases and J 5 bases, with 7 bases left between them. The CDR3 runs to 13 residues. The CDR3 sequence: CASSQDRSETQYF. The CDR3 nucleotides read TGTGCCAGCAGCCAAGATAGGTCGGAGACCCAGTACTTC.

The sample holds one count of this clone. This chain links TRBV4-3 with TRBJ1-2, with 8 bases aligning to TRBD1. The CDR3 has 15 residues. CDR1 and CDR2 from the germline V gene are LGHNA and YSLEER. The V segment lost 0 bases and the J segment 8 bases; nucleotides outside the gene matches: 8. This CDR3 is CASSQDLADRDGYTF. The CDR3, as DNA: TGCGCCAGCAGCCAAGATCTGGCGGACAGGGACGGCTACACCTTC.

The gene calls are TRBV19 and TRBJ2-6; D may match TRBD1 or TRBD2 (5 bases each). The CDR3 contains 18 residues. The V gene's germline CDR1 is LNHDA and CDR2 SQIVND (reference sequence). V was shortened by 6 bases and J by 0 bases, with 18 bases between the two germline ends. This chain's CDR3 is CASSWGPPMFSGANVLTF. The DNA of the CDR3 is TGTGCCAGTAGCTGGGGACCGCCTATGTTCTCTGGGGCCAACGTCCTGACTTTC.

The chain is built from TRBV10-3 and TRBJ1-5; D is unclear. Trimming stripped 4 bases from V and 0 bases from J, with 13 bases between. This CDR3 region has 16 residues. The germline V gene encodes CDR1 ENHRY and CDR2 SYGVKD. CDR3 bases: TGTGCCATCAGTGGGGTCATGAGTAATAGCAATCAGCCCCAGCATTTT. The encoded protein is CAISGVMSNSNQPQHF.

The DNA of the CDR3 is TGTGCCAGCAGTTACTCGATAACCATACCGGGGTCCGGCTACACCTTC. Amino acid sequence: CASSYSITIPGSGYTF. The chain uses TRBV6-5 and TRBJ1-2; the D is unclear. CDR1 and CDR2 (germline): MNHEY, SVGAGI. This CDR3 has 16 residues. V lost 0 bases to trimming and J lost 8 bases, with 19 bases between them.

The gene calls are TRBV6-5 and TRBJ1-6, with D unclear. Trimming stripped 0 bases from V and 6 bases from J, with 12 bases between. CDR3 size: 16 residues. Germline lookup yields CDR1 MNHEY and CDR2 SVGAGI. CDR3 residues: CASSYSGSGFNSPLHF. CDR3 bases: TGTGCCAGCAGTTACTCTGGGAGTGGGTTTAATTCACCCCTCCACTTT.

CDR3 amino acids: CASSVGTSGGETQYF. The CDR3 nucleotides are TGTGCCAGCAGCGTAGGGACTAGCGGGGGGGAGACCCAGTACTTC. This sequence joins TRBV9 and TRBJ2-5; 14 bases line up with TRBD2. Germline trimming cut 0 bases from V and 5 bases from J; bases unmatched to any gene: 0. This CDR3 is 15 amino acids long. Germline CDR1 is SGDLS and CDR2 is YYNGEE.

The genes are TRBV12-5 and TRBJ2-3; D is ambiguous. Germline CDR1 reads LGHNT; CDR2 reads FRNRAP. This CDR3 contains 16 residues. V dropped 0 bases and J dropped 1 base, with 11 bases sitting between them. This chain's CDR3 is CASGLVLHQGTDTQYF. The CDR3 bases are TGTGCTAGTGGTTTGGTACTTCATCAGGGCACAGATACGCAGTATTTT. Looking up the rest from reference TRBV12-5 and TRBJ2-3 gives the full variable domain: DARVTQTPRHKVTEMGQEVTMRCQPILGHNTVFWYRQTMMQGLELLAYFRNRAPLDDSGMPKDRFSAEMPDATLATLKIQPSEPRDSAVYFCASGLVLHQGTDTQYFGPGTRLTVL.

The chain joins TRBV19 to TRBJ1-6; D unclear. CDR3 size: 14 residues. From germline, CDR1 is LNHDA and CDR2 SQIVND (reference sequence). V lost 0 bases and J lost 7, with 7 bases in between. The CDR3 nucleotides are TGTGCCAGTAGTATAGATCGGAGGAATTCACCCCTCCACTTT. This codes for CASSIDRRNSPLHF.

This clone was seen once. V gene TRBV19 combines with J gene TRBJ1-1; TRBD1 agrees at 9 bases. J gave up 5 bases and V 6 bases, and 4 bases lay outside the gene matches. The CDR3 consists of 13 residues. Germline-derived CDR1 and CDR2 are LNHDA and SQIVND (reference sequence). CDR3 in amino acids: CASRVTGGTEAFF. In DNA, the CDR3 is TGTGCCAGTAGGGTGACAGGGGGGACTGAAGCTTTCTTT.

V and J are TRBV11-2 and TRBJ1-4; no clear D. CDR3 length: 12 amino acids. Trimming took off 3 bases at V and 10 bases at J, with 9 bases between the two ends. Germline loops: CDR1 SGHAT, CDR2 FQNNGV. The CDR3 coding sequence is TGTGCCAGCAGCTTCGAGGGAGGAAAACTGTTTTTT. Translated: CASSFEGGKLFF.

V and J are TRBV19 and TRBJ2-7, with a tentative D call TRBD2 (6 bases). Germline V gives CDR1 LNHDA, CDR2 SQIVND (reference sequence). CDR3 size: 16 residues. Deletions cut 6 bases from V and 3 bases from J, with 21 bases between. This CDR3 is CASSRYGGSRGYEQYF. In nucleotides, the CDR3 is TGTGCCAGTAGCCGGTACGGGGGTTCTAGGGGCTACGAGCAGTACTTC.

This clone was observed a single time. The rearrangement uses TRBV9 and TRBJ1-4; TRBD1 agrees at 9 bases. CDR1 is SGDLS and CDR2 is YYNGEE in the germline V gene. This CDR3 comprises 16 residues. V gave up 3 bases and J gave up 6 bases; unmatched junction bases: 9. The CDR3 spells CASSGGQGKDYEKLFF. The CDR3 DNA reads TGTGCCAGCAGCGGGGGACAGGGAAAGGATTATGAAAAACTGTTTTTT.

V and J are TRBV6-2 or TRBV6-3 and TRBJ1-1; D remains ambiguous. Germline CDR1 reads MNHEY; CDR2 reads SVGEGT. CDR3 length: 14 residues. V lost 5 bases to trimming and J lost 6 bases, with 16 bases between them. The CDR3 here is CASSQQLPGAEAFF. The CDR3 nucleotides are TGTGCCAGCAGTCAACAGCTTCCGGGAGCTGAAGCTTTCTTT.

V gene TRBV5-6 combines with J gene TRBJ1-6, with 8 nucleotides matching TRBD1. The CDR3 runs to 13 residues. V dropped 8 bases and J dropped 9; count of bases not matched to a gene: 7. Looked up from germline, CDR1 is SGHDT and CDR2 is YYEEEE. CDR3 protein: CASQGAGSSPLHF. DNA of the CDR3: TGTGCCAGTCAGGGGGCAGGGTCTTCACCCCTCCACTTT.

The V call is TRBV9, the J call TRBJ2-5; 9 bases match TRBD2. V lost 0 bases, J lost 4 bases, and 4 bases stayed unmatched. CDR1 is SGDLS and CDR2 is YYNGEE in the germline V gene. The CDR3 loop spans 15 amino acids. Written as DNA, the CDR3 is TGTGCCAGCAGCGTAGGAATAGCGGGGGTAGAGACCCAGTACTTC. It translates to CASSVGIAGVETQYF. The full variable domain, completed using reference TRBV9 and TRBJ2-5, is DSGVTQTPKHLITATGQRVTLRCSPRSGDLSVYWYQQSLDQGLQFLIQYYNGEERAKGNILERFSAQQFPDLHSELNLSSLELGDSALYFCASSVGIAGVETQYFGPGTRLLVL.

The chain couples TRBV6-2 or TRBV6-3 to TRBJ1-5; 9 nucleotides line up with TRBD1. Germline trimming cut 6 bases from V and 7 bases from J; bases unmatched to any gene: 4. Germline assignment: CDR1 MNHEY and CDR2 SVGEGT. This CDR3 is built from 13 residues. The CDR3 sequence is CASSQTGGQPQHF. The CDR3 DNA follows: TGTGCCAGCAGCCAGACAGGGGGGCAGCCCCAGCATTTT.

This sequence joins TRBV10-3 and TRBJ1-2, with D possibly being TRBD1 (6 bases). The germline gives CDR1 ENHRY, CDR2 SYGVKD. The length of the CDR3 is 22 residues. V was trimmed by 7 bases and J by 2 bases, leaving 38 bases between them. CDR3 DNA sequence: TGTGCCATCACCCAGCTGGCTGTACAGGGTCCGGGAATGACGCAGGAGAACTATGGCTACACCTTC. This codes for CAITQLAVQGPGMTQENYGYTF.

The CDR3 region has the DNA TGTGCCATCAGTCCGGGACAGGGCTCCTACGAGCAGTACTTC. This gives the protein CAISPGQGSYEQYF. V usage is TRBV10-3 and J usage is TRBJ2-7; 9 nucleotides match TRBD1. The V gene end was trimmed by 5 bases and the J gene end by 0 bases; junction bases not matched to a gene: 2. This CDR3 region has 14 residues. Germline assignment: CDR1 ENHRY and CDR2 SYGVKD.